This TCR beta chain derives from a study of patients and donors after allogeneic stem cell transplantation. Via MiXCR, TCRdb re-called the RT-PCR reads, giving one row per CDR3 protein. The repertoire holds about 960,000 distinct CDR3 sequences, with about a sixth as singletons. The CDR3 consists of 16 residues. Germline V CDR1 and CDR2: DFQATT, SNEGSKA (reference sequence). V dropped 1 base and J dropped 1; count of bases not matched to a gene: 5. Only one count was recorded for this clonotype. The genes are TRBV20-1 and TRBJ2-2; 8 bases fit TRBD2. The sequencing sample was made of blood, either unsorted or a sorted T cell fraction (not recorded which). This clonotype was sampled from a human donor who was either an allogeneic HSCT recipient or a stem cell or donor lymphocyte infusion donor (not recorded which). It is not recorded whose cells these are; they may come from a transplant donor. This chain's CDR3 is CSARAPGLENTGELFF. In nucleotides, the CDR3 is TGCAGTGCTAGAGCCCCGGGACTAGAGAACACCGGGGAGCTGTTTTTT.